This T cell receptor (beta chain) came from a study of blood T cell repertoires in COVID-19. Trimming left V 4 bases short and J 3 bases short, with 11 bases between. Germline V gene lookup returns CDR1 SGHTS and CDR2 YDEGEE. This CDR3 has 13 residues. This table comes from immunoSEQ multiplex PCR, and its TCRdb copy is limited to in-frame clones, with some not included. The data hold 150,000 to 200,000 clones, with roughly nine tenths observed a single time. This clonotype was obtained from a man between 60 and 75 years old with acute or convalescent COVID-19. The rearrangement links TRBV5-8 to TRBJ2-7; perhaps TRBD1 as D (5 bases). Sequenced sample: peripheral blood. The chain's CDR3 is CASSRTQGYEQYF. In DNA, the CDR3 is TGTGCCAGCAGCCGAACTCAGGGCTACGAGCAGTACTTC.